The 15 T cell receptor beta chains below come from one sample, sequenced in a study of memory CD4+ T cells and cytomegalovirus serostatus. TCRdb keeps only in-frame clones here, not all; method: immunoSEQ multiplex PCR. The repertoire holds under 75,000 clones, with about three quarters as singletons. The sort gate was single viable CD3+CD4+CD8-CD45RO+ cells for memory CD4+ T cells. Sequencing was done on a sample of memory CD4+ T cells from blood. These receptor sequences come from an adult in good health and CMV-seronegative. Some clones in this sample may be carry-over from other donors' samples.

V and J are TRBV30 and TRBJ2-3, with 7 bases fitting TRBD2. V was pared by 0 bases and J by 2 bases, with 5 bases of the junction left unmatched. The CDR3 runs 15 residues. Germline lookup yields CDR1 GTSNPN and CDR2 SVGIG (reference sequence). The CDR3 reads CAWSVGSGLTDTQYF. The CDR3 coding sequence is TGTGCCTGGAGTGTAGGTAGCGGGCTCACAGATACGCAGTATTTT.

The CDR3 here is CASSPNPGLNEKLFF. CDR3 DNA sequence: TGTGCCAGTAGTCCGAACCCAGGATTGAATGAAAAACTGTTTTTT. The chain joins TRBV19 to TRBJ1-4; no clear D. This CDR3 comprises 15 residues. Germline-derived CDR1 and CDR2 are LNHDA and SQIVND (reference sequence). Between the trimmed V and J ends, which lost 5 bases and 5 bases, there was a span of 15 bases.

This clone was observed once. This rearrangement joins TRBV5-1 to TRBJ2-7; a possible D gene is TRBD2 (7 bases). The V gene's germline CDR1 is SGHRS and CDR2 YFSETQ. V dropped 2 bases and J dropped 2 bases, with 23 bases sitting between them. The CDR3 sequence is 18 residues long. CDR3 sequence reads: CASSLVSGGGAAAYEQYF. The CDR3 DNA reads as TGCGCCAGCAGCTTAGTATCTGGAGGGGGGGCTGCCGCCTACGAGCAGTACTTC.

The V and J genes are TRBV4-1 and TRBJ1-5; D gene uncertain. This CDR3 has 14 residues. The germline V and J ends were trimmed by 6 bases and 0 bases, with 9 bases remaining between them. In germline, CDR1 is MGHRA, CDR2 YSYEKL. The CDR3 is CASRLSYSNQPQHF. The CDR3 coding sequence is TGCGCCAGCAGACTATCGTATAGCAATCAGCCCCAGCATTTT.

The chain is built from TRBV11-2 and TRBJ1-3, with TRBD1 as a possible D gene (6 bases). The CDR3 is 13 residues long. Germline V gives CDR1 SGHAT, CDR2 FQNNGV. Trimming stripped 2 bases from V and 4 bases from J, with 6 bases between. CDR3 loop: CASSLTGGNTIYF. The CDR3 DNA sequence: TGTGCCAGCAGCTTAACAGGGGGAAACACCATATATTTT.

The CDR3 spells CASSLVSGTEPQHF. CDR3 in DNA: TGCGCCAGCAGCTTGGTTTCCGGGACGGAGCCCCAGCATTTT. V gene TRBV5-1 combines with J gene TRBJ1-5; possibly TRBD1 for D (5 bases). Germline V gives CDR1 SGHRS, CDR2 YFSETQ. There are 14 residues in the CDR3. Trimming removed 0 bases at V and 8 bases at J, with 12 bases between. Complete variable domain (other parts from reference TRBV5-1 and TRBJ1-5): KAGVTQTPRYLIKTRGQQVTLSCSPISGHRSVSWYQQTPGQGLQFLFEYFSETQRNKGNFPGRFSGRQFSNSRSEMNVSTLELGDSALYLCASSLVSGTEPQHFGDGTRLSIL.

This chain joins TRBV28 and TRBJ2-3; D ambiguous. The germline gives CDR1 MDHEN, CDR2 SYDVKM. The CDR3 is made up of 14 amino acids. V was trimmed by 5 bases and J by 0 bases, leaving 9 bases between them. CDR3 loop: CASSIPGSTDTQYF. In nucleotides, the CDR3 is TGTGCCAGCAGTATTCCGGGTAGCACAGATACGCAGTATTTT.

Here the CDR3 reads CASSPGGETYGYTF. Written as DNA, the CDR3 is TGTGCCAGCTCACCGGGAGGGGAGACCTATGGCTACACCTTC. The chain is built from TRBV18 and TRBJ1-2; the D gene is possibly TRBD1 (5 bases). Trimming removed 3 bases from V and 4 bases from J, with 12 bases in between. CDR1 and CDR2 (germline): KGHSH, LQKENI. The CDR3 covers 14 residues.

This clone appeared a few times. The chain is built from TRBV5-1 and TRBJ2-4; D call uncertain. Germline CDR1 SGHRS, CDR2 YFSETQ. V lost 4 bases, J lost 0 bases, and 17 bases lay in between. This CDR3 has 17 residues. DNA of the CDR3: TGCGCCAGCAGCCGGACGTATGGTGAGCTAGCCAAAAACATTCAGTACTTC. Amino acid sequence: CASSRTYGELAKNIQYF.

This chain links TRBV7-2 with TRBJ2-7; TRBD1 aligns across 8 bases. V gave up 4 bases and J gave up 5 bases; unmatched junction bases: 1. CDR3 length equals 12 residues. Per the germline V gene, CDR1 is SGHTA and CDR2 is FQGNSA. The CDR3 DNA sequence: TGTGCCAGCAGCTCGACAGGGGACGAGCAGTACTTC. It translates to CASSSTGDEQYF.

The CDR3 loop is CASSQESLMQFF. The CDR3 DNA reads as TGCGCCAGCAGCCAAGAGTCTCTGATGCAGTTCTTC. The rearrangement links TRBV4-1 to TRBJ2-1; D is unclear. V dropped 0 bases and J dropped 12 bases, with 9 bases sitting between them. The CDR3 contains 12 residues. Germline loops: CDR1 MGHRA, CDR2 YSYEKL.

For the CDR3, the DNA is TGCGCCAGCAGCTTCGGGACAGATTTACAAGAGACCCAGTACTTC. This codes for CASSFGTDLQETQYF. The rearrangement links TRBV5-1 to TRBJ2-5, with TRBD1 matching 7 bases. CDR3 length equals 15 residues. Germline CDR1 is SGHRS and CDR2 is YFSETQ. V lost 2 bases to trimming and J lost 2 bases; unmatched junction nucleotides: 6.

This clone occurred once. The V gene is TRBV6-6, the J gene TRBJ2-7; unclear D gene. Trimming removed 0 bases at V and 1 base at J, with 7 bases between. Germline loops: CDR1 MNHNY, CDR2 SVGAGI (reference sequence). CDR3 length: 14 amino acids. The CDR3 loop reads CASSYSRLSYEQYF. CDR3 bases: TGTGCCAGCAGTTACTCGCGACTTTCCTACGAGCAGTACTTC.

The V gene is TRBV9, the J gene TRBJ1-4; 9 nucleotides line up with TRBD1. The V and J ends lost 2 bases and 0 bases, in that order; junction bases with no gene match: 5. The length of the CDR3 is 17 residues. Germline V gene sequence: CDR1 SGDLS, CDR2 YYNGEE. In DNA form, the CDR3 reads TGTGCCAGCAGCGTCGGGACAGGGTTAGCAACTAATGAAAAACTGTTTTTT. Translating it yields CASSVGTGLATNEKLFF.

V gene TRBV5-6 combines with J gene TRBJ2-1; 9 bases match TRBD1. Germline V lookup: CDR1 SGHDT, CDR2 YYEEEE. J was trimmed by 8 bases and V by 4 bases; bases with no gene match: 4. This CDR3 contains 13 residues. CDR3 DNA sequence: TGTGCCAGCAGCCTGGGGACAGGGTATGAGCAGTTCTTC. As protein: CASSLGTGYEQFF.